The present T cell receptor (beta chain) was sequenced within a study of OX40 agonist ivuxolimab in advanced cancers. Background on the study: Hepatocellular carcinoma, melanoma, renal cell or head and neck cancer occurred in dose-escalation patients. Earlier treatment with anti-PD-1, anti-PD-L1 or anti-CTLA-4 was permitted, and roughly 40% had received some. Overall study results and limits: CD4+ and CD8+ blood T cells expanded clonally by week 6 at 0.1 to 3.0 mg/kg.

The assay was immunoSEQ multiplex PCR, and TCRdb's table has in-frame clones only and misses some. Found here are roughly 100,000 clones, 90% of them singletons; the top ten hold approximately 0.52%. A word on this clone: The antigen is undetermined.

CDR3 size: 14 residues. Germline V gene data show CDR1 as SGHKS and CDR2 as YYEKEE (reference sequence). With V trimmed by 4 bases and J by 3 bases, 6 bases remained unmatched. Researchers took blood at baseline, on cycle 4 day 1, and on cycle 7 day 1. Sequencing was performed on CD4+ or CD8+ T cells sorted from blood, taken in a trial of the OX40 agonist ivuxolimab. This clonotype was obtained from an adult with an advanced solid tumor such as melanoma, head and neck, liver or kidney cancer. The rearrangement joins TRBV5-5 to TRBJ2-5, with 7 bases aligning to TRBD1. CDR3: CASSPLDREETQYF. CDR3 coding DNA: TGTGCCAGCAGCCCCCTTGACAGGGAAGAGACCCAGTACTTC. Full variable domain (missing parts from reference TRBV5-5 and TRBJ2-5): DAGVTQSPTHLIKTRGQQVTLRCSPISGHKSVSWYQQVLGQGPQFIFQYYEKEERGRGNFPDRFSARQFPNYSSELNVNALLLGDSALYLCASSPLDREETQYFGPGTRLLVL.